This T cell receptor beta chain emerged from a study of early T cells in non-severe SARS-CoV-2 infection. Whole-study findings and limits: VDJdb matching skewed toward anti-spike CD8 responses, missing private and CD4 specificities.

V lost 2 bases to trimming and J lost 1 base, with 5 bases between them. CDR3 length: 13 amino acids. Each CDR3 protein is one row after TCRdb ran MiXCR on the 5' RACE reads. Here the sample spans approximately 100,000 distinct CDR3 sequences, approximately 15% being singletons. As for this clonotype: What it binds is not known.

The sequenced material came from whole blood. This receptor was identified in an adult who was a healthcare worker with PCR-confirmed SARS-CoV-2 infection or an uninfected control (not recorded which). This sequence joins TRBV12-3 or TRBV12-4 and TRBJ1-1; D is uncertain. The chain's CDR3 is CASSLRENTEAFF. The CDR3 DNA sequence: TGTGCCAGCAGTTTACGTGAGAACACTGAAGCTTTCTTT.